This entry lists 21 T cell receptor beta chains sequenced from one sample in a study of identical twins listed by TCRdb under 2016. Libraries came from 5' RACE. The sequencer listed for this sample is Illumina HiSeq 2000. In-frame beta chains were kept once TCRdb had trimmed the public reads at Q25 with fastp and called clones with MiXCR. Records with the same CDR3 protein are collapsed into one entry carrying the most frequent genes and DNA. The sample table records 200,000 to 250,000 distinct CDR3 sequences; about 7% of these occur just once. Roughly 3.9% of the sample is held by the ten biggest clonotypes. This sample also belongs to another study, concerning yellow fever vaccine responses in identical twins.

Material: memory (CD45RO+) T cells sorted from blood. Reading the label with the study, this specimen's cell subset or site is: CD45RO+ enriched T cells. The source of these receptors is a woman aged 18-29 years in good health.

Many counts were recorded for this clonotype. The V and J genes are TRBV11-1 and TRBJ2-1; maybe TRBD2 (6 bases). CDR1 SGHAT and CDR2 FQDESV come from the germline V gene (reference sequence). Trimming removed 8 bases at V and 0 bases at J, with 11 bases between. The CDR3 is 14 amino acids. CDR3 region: CASGAGISYNEQFF. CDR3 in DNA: TGTGCCAGCGGGGCGGGGATCTCCTACAATGAGCAGTTCTTC.

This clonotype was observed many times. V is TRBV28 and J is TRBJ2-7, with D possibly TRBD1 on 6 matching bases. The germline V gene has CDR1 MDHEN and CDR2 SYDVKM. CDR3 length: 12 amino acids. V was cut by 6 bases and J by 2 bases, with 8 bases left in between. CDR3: CASSTGTYEQYF. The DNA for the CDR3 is TGTGCCAGCAGCACAGGGACCTACGAGCAGTACTTC. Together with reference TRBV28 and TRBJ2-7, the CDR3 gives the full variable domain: DVKVTQSSRYLVKRTGEKVFLECVQDMDHENMFWYRQDPGLGLRLIYFSYDVKMKEKGDIPEGYSVSREKKERFSLILESASTNQTSMYLCASSTGTYEQYFGPGTRLTVT.

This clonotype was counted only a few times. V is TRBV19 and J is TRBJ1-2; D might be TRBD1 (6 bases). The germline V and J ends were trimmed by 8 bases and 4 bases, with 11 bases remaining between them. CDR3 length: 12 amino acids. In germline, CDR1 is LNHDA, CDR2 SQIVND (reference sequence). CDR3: CASHRAGYGYTF. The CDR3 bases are TGTGCCAGTCACAGGGCGGGCTATGGCTACACCTTC. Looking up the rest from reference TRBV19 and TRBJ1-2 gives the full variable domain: DGGITQSPKYLFRKEGQNVTLSCEQNLNHDAMYWYRQDPGQGLRLIYYSQIVNDFQKGDIAEGYSVSREKKESFPLTVTSAQKNPTAFYLCASHRAGYGYTFGSGTRLTVV.

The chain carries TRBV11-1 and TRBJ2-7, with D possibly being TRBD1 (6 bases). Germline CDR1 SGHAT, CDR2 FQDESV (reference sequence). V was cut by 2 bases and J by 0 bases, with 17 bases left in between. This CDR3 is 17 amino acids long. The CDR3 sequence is CASSLTSMQGPSYEQYF. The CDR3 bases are TGTGCCAGCAGCTTAACGTCTATGCAGGGGCCCTCCTACGAGCAGTACTTC. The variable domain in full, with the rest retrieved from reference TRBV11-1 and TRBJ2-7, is EAEVAQSPRYKITEKSQAVAFWCDPISGHATLYWYRQILGQGPELLVQFQDESVVDDSQLPKDRFSAERLKGVDSTLKIQPAELGDSAMYLCASSLTSMQGPSYEQYFGPGTRLTVT.

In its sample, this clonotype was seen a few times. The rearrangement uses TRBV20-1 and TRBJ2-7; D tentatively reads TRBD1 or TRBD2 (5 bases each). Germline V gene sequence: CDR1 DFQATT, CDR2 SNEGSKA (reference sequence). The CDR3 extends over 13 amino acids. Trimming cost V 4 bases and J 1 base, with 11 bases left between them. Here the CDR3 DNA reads TGCAGTGCTATAGAGGGACCTTCCTACGAGCAGTACTTC. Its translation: CSAIEGPSYEQYF.

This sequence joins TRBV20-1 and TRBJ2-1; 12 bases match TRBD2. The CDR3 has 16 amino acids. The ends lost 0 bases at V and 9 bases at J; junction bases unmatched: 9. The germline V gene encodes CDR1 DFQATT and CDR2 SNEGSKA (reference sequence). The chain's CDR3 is CSARDPASGGEVEQFF. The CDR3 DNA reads TGCAGTGCTAGAGATCCGGCTAGCGGGGGGGAAGTTGAGCAGTTCTTC.

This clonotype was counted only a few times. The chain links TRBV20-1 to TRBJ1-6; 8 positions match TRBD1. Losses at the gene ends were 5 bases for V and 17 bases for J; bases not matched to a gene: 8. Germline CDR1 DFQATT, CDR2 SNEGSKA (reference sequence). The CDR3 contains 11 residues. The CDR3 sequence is CSAVEQGGVHF. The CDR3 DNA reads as TGCAGTGCTGTTGAACAGGGGGGAGTCCACTTT.

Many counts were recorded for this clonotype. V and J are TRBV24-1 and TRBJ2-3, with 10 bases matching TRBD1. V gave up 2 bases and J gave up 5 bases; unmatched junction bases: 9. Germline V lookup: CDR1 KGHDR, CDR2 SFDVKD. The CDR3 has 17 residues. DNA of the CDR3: TGTGCCACCAGTGATTCGCCGGGACAGGGGATGAAAGATACGCAGTATTTT. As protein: CATSDSPGQGMKDTQYF.

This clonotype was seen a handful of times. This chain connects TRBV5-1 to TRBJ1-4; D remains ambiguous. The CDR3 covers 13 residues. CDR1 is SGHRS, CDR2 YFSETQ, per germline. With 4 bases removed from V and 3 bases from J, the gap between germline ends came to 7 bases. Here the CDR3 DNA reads TGCGCCAGCAGCCTGCGGCCTAATGAAAAACTGTTTTTT. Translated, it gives CASSLRPNEKLFF.

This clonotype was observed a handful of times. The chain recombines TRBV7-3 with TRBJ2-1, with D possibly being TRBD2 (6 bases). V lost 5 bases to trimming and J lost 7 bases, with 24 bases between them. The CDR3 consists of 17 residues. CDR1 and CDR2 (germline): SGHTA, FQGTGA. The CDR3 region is CASSPGVGTEDWNEQFF. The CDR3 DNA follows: TGTGCCAGCAGCCCCGGAGTCGGGACTGAAGACTGGAATGAGCAGTTCTTC.

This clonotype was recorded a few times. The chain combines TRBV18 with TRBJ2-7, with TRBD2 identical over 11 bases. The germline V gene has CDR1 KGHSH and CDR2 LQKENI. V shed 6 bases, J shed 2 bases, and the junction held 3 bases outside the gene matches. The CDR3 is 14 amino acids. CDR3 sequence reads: CASSTSGRPYEQYF. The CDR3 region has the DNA TGTGCCAGCTCCACTAGCGGGAGACCCTACGAGCAGTACTTC.

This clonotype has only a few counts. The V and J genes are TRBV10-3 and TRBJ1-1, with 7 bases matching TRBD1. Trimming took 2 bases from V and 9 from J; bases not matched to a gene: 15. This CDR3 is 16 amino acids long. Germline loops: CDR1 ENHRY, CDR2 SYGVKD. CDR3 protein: CAISEPHKMGQPQAFF. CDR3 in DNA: TGTGCCATCAGTGAGCCCCATAAAATGGGACAGCCGCAAGCTTTCTTT.

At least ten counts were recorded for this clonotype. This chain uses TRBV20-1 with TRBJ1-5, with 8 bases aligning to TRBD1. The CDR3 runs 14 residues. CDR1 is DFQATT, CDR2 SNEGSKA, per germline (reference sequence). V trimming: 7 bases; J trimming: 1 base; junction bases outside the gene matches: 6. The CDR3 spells CSVQGGNSNQPQHF. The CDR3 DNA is TGCAGTGTACAGGGGGGAAACAGCAATCAGCCCCAGCATTTT.

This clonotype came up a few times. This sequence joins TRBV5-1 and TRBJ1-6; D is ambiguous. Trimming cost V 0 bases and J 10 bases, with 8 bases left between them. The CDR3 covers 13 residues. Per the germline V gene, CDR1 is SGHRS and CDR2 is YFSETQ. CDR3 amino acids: CASSLVGLSPLHF. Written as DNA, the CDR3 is TGCGCCAGCAGCTTGGTAGGGTTATCACCCCTCCACTTT.

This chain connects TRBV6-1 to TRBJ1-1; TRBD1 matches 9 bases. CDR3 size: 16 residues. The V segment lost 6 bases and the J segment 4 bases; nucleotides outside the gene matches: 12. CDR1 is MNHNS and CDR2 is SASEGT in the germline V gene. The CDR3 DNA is TGTGCCAGCAGCCTAGGATTGGACAGGGGTGGCACTGAAGCTTTCTTT. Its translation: CASSLGLDRGGTEAFF.

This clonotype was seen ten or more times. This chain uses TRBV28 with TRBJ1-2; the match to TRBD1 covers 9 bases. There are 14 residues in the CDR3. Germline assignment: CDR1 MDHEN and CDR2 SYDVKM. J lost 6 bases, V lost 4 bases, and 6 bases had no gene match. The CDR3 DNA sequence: TGTGCCAGCAGTTACGGACAGGGGTGGGATGGCTACACCTTC. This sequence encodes CASSYGQGWDGYTF.

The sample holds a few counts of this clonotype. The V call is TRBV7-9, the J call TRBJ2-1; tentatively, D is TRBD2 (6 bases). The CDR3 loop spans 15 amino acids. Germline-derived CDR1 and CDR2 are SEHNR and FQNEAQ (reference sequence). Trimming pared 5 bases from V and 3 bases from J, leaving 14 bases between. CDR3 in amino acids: CASSPPGLVYNEQFF. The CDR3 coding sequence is TGTGCCAGCAGCCCACCGGGACTCGTCTACAATGAGCAGTTCTTC.

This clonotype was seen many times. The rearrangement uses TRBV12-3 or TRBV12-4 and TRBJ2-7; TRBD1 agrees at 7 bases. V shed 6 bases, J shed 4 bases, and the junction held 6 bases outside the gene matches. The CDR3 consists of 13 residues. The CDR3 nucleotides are TGTGCCAGCAGCCAGGGGGTCCTTTACGAGCAGTACGTC. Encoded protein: CASSQGVLYEQYV.

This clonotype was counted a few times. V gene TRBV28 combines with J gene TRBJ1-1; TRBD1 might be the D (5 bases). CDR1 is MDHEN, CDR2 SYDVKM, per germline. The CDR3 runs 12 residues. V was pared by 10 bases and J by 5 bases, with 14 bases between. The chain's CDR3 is CATSKGYTEAFF. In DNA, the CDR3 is TGTGCCACCTCAAAGGGGTATACTGAAGCTTTCTTT. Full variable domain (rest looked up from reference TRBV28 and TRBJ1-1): DVKVTQSSRYLVKRTGEKVFLECVQDMDHENMFWYRQDPGLGLRLIYFSYDVKMKEKGDIPEGYSVSREKKERFSLILESASTNQTSMYLCATSKGYTEAFFGQGTRLTVV.

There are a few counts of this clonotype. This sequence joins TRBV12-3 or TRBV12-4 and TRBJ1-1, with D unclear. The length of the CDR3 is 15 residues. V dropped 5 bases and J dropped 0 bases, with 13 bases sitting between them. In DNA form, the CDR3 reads TGTGCCAGCAGTCCCCGGGCAGGTATGAACACTGAAGCTTTCTTT. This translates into CASSPRAGMNTEAFF.

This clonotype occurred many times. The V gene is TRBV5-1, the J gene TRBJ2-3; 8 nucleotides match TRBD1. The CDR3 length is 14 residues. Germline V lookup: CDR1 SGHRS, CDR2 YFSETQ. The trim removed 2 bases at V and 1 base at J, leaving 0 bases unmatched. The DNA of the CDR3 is TGCGCCAGCAGCTTACAGGGGGGCACAGATACGCAGTATTTT. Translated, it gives CASSLQGGTDTQYF.